The TCR beta chain described here comes from a study of blood T cell repertoires in COVID-19. At the level of the study: Italy, Spain and the United States were the sources of the convalescent and acute COVID-19 samples. PBMCs, B-cell-depleted T cells, or T cells were the source of the cDNA or gDNA that made up the material.

Methods used by the authors: Reference gene primer amplification gave nucleated cell count estimates. Profiling relied on immunoSEQ multiplex PCR, and the TCRdb table lists in-frame clones only, not all of them. From that table come the V and J calls and clone size; the DNA was used to work out D and trimming. The data show roughly 85,000 clones, roughly 88% seen once. Germline CDR1 is LNHDA and CDR2 is SQIVND (reference sequence). V was cut by 4 bases and J by 6 bases, with 13 bases left in between. This CDR3 has 14 amino acids. Sequenced sample: peripheral blood. V gene TRBV19 combines with J gene TRBJ2-1, with D perhaps TRBD1 (6 bases). This clonotype was obtained from a man aged 50-59 years with active or convalescent COVID-19. This CDR3 is CASSTQTGPNEQFF. In nucleotides, the CDR3 is TGTGCCAGTAGTACCCAGACAGGCCCCAATGAGCAGTTCTTC. Drawing the rest from reference TRBV19 and TRBJ2-1, the complete variable domain is DGGITQSPKYLFRKEGQNVTLSCEQNLNHDAMYWYRQDPGQGLRLIYYSQIVNDFQKGDIAEGYSVSREKKESFPLTVTSAQKNPTAFYLCASSTQTGPNEQFFGPGTRLTVL.